The clone carrying this T cell receptor beta chain was counted only a few times. Its antigen is still unknown. Germline loops: CDR1 SGHVS, CDR2 FQNEAQ. V lost 9 bases and J 5 bases, leaving 13 bases between the germline ends. This CDR3 is 13 amino acids long. The source of the sample is a study of T-cell reconstitution after alpha-beta-depleted transplantation in children. Study outcomes and limitations: The main origin of T-cell counts and diversity one year after transplant was newly produced T cells.

TCRbeta library construction was performed incorporating unique molecular identifiers. Each CDR3 protein gets one entry after TCRdb re-called the PCR reads with MiXCR. Of 200,000 to 250,000 distinct CDR3 sequences in the sample, roughly 10% are singletons; the top ten hold 28%. The rearrangement joins TRBV7-8 to TRBJ2-2; D not certain. The specimen was PBMCs, collected before TCRalphabeta/CD19-depleted stem cell transplant. The source of this sequence is a child under two years old with acute myeloid leukemia, due to receive a stem cell transplant. CDR3 DNA sequence: TGTGCCAGTGACTTTGGGGTGACCGGGGAGCTGTTTTTT. Protein sequence: CASDFGVTGELFF.